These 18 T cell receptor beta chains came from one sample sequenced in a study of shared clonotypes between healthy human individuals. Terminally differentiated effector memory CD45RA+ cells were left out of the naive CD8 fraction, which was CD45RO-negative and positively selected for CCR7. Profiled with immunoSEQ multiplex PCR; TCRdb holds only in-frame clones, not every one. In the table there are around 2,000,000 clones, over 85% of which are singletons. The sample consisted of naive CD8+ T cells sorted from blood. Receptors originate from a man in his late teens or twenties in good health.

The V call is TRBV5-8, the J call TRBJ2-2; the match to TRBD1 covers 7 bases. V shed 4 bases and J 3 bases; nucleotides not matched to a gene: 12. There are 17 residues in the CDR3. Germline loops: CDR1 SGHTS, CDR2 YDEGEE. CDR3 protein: CASSPRTGLEDTGELFF. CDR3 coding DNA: TGTGCCAGCAGCCCTAGGACAGGATTGGAGGACACCGGGGAGCTGTTTTTT.

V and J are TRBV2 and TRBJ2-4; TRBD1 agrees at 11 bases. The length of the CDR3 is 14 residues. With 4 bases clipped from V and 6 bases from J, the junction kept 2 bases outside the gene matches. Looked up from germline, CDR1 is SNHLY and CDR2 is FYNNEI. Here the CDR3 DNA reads TGTGCCAGCAGTGCGGGACAGGGGGGAAACATTCAGTACTTC. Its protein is CASSAGQGGNIQYF.

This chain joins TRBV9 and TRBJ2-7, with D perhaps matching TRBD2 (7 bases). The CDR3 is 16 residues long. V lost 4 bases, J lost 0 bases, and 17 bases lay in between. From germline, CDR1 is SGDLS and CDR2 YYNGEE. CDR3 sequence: CASSSGGGGSSYEQYF. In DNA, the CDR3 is TGTGCCAGCAGCTCAGGAGGGGGAGGGAGCTCCTACGAGCAGTACTTC.

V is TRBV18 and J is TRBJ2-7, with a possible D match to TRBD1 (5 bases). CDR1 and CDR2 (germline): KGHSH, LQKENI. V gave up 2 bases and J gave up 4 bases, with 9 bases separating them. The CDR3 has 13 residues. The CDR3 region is CASSPASGYEQYF. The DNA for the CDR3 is TGTGCCAGCTCACCAGCTTCAGGGTACGAGCAGTACTTC.

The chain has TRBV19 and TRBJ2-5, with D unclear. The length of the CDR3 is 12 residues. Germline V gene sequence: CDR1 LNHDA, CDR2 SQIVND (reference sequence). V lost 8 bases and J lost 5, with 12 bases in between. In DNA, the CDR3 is TGTGCCAGTCAACAGCCCGGGGAGACCCAGTACTTC. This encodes CASQQPGETQYF.

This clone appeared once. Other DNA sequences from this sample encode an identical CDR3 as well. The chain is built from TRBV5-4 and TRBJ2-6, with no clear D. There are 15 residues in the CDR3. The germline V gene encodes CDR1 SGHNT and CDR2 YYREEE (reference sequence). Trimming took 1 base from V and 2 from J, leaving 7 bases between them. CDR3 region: CASSLWATGANVLTF. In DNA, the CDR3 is TGTGCCAGCAGCTTGTGGGCTACTGGGGCCAACGTCCTGACTTTC.

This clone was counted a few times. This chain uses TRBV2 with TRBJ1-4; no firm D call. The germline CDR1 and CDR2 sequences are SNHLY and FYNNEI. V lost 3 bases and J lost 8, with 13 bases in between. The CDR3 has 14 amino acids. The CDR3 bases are TGTGCCAGCAGTGATCAACCAGGATGGGAAAAACTGTTTTTT. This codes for CASSDQPGWEKLFF.

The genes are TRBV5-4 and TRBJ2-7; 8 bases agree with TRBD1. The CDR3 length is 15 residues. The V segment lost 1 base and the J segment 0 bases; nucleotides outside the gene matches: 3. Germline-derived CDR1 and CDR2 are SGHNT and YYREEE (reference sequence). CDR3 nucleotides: TGTGCCAGCAGCTTGAACAGGGGGGTCTCCTACGAGCAGTACTTC. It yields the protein CASSLNRGVSYEQYF.

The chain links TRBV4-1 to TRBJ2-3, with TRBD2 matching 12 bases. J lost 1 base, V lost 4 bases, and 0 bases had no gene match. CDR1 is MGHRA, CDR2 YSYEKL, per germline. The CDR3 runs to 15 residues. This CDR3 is CASSPSGGGTDTQYF. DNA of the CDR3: TGCGCCAGCAGCCCTAGCGGGGGGGGCACAGATACGCAGTATTTT.

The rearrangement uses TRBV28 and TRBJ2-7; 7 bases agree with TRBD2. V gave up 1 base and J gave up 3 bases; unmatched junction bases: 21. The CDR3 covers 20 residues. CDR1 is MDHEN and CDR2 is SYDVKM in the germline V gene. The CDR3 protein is CASSLFGWVGGSGPNYEQYF. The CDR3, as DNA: TGTGCCAGCAGTTTATTCGGGTGGGTCGGAGGTAGCGGGCCTAACTACGAGCAGTACTTC.

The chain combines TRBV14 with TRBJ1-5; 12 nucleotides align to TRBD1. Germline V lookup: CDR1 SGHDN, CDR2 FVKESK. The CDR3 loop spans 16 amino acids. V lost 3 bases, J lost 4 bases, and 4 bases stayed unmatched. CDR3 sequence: CASSQPGQGANQPQHF. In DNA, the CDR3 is TGTGCCAGCAGCCAGCCGGGACAGGGGGCGAATCAGCCCCAGCATTTT.

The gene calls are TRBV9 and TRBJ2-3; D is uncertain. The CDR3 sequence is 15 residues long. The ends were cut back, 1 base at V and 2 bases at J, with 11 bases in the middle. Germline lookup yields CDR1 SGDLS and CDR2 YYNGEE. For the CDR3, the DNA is TGTGCCAGCAGCGTACAACTAACGAACACAGATACGCAGTATTTT. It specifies CASSVQLTNTDTQYF.

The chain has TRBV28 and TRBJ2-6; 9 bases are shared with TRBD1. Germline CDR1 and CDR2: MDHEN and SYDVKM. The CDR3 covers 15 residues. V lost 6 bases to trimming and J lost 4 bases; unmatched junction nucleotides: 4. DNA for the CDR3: TGTGCCAGCAGCCCCGGGACAGGGGGGGCCAACGTCCTGACTTTC. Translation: CASSPGTGGANVLTF. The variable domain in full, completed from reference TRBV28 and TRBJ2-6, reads DVKVTQSSRYLVKRTGEKVFLECVQDMDHENMFWYRQDPGLGLRLIYFSYDVKMKEKGDIPEGYSVSREKKERFSLILESASTNQTSMYLCASSPGTGGANVLTFGAGSRLTVL.

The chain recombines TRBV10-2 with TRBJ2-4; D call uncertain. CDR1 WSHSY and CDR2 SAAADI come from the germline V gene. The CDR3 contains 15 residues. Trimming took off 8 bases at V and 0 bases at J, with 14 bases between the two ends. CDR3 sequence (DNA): TGCGCCAGCCACCCAGACGCGACAGCCAAAAACATTCAGTACTTC. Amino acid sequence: CASHPDATAKNIQYF.

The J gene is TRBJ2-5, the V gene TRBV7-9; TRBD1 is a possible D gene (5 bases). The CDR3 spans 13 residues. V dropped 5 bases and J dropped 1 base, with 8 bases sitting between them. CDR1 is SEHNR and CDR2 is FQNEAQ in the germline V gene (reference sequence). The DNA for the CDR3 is TGTGCCAGCAGCGCGACAGTCCAAGAGACCCAGTACTTC. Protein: CASSATVQETQYF.

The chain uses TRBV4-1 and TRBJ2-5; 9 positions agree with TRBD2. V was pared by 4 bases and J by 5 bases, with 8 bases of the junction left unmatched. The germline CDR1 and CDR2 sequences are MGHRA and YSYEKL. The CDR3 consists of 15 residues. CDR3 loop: CASSLLAGGFETQYF. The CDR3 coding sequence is TGCGCCAGCAGCCTGTTGGCGGGGGGGTTCGAGACCCAGTACTTC.

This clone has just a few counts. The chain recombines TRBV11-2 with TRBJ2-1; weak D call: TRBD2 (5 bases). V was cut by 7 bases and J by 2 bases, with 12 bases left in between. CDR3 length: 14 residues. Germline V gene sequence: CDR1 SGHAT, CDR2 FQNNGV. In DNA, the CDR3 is TGTGCCAGCACCGTCCCCGGGACCTACAATGAGCAGTTCTTC. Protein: CASTVPGTYNEQFF.

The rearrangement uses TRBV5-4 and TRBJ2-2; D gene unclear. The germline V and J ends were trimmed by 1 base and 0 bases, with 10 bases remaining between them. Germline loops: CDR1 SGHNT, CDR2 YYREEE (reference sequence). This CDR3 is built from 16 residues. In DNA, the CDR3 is TGTGCCAGCAGCTTGCCGAACGAGGCGAACACCGGGGAGCTGTTTTTT. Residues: CASSLPNEANTGELFF.